The source of this T cell receptor beta chain is a study of blood T cells in healthy people across ages. Study-level background: About one barcoded beta molecule per two T cells was the capture yield of template switching.

Through a sample-barcoded 5' primer and a J-beta primer mix, a second PCR was run for roughly 6 to 12 cycles. One entry per CDR3 protein results from TCRdb running MiXCR on the 5' RACE reads. This sample has 1.5 million to 2 million distinct CDR3 sequences, with around 36% found just once. As concerns this clonotype: The antigen remains unidentified.

Collection of 9.5 to 10 milliliters of peripheral blood was performed for each donor. Study results and limitations: Among long-lived donors, naive CD4+ cells were more numerous and diversity higher than in aged donors.

The CDR3 consists of 14 residues. Germline-derived CDR1 and CDR2 are SGDLS and YYNGEE. Trimming cost V 1 base and J 5 bases; bases outside gene matches: 3. The sample comprised blood. J is TRBJ2-7 and V is TRBV9; 10 bases agree with TRBD1. The source is a woman aged 25 to 39 in good health. The DNA of the CDR3 is TGTGCCAGCAGCGTAACGGGACAGGGGAACGAGCAGTACTTC. It yields the protein CASSVTGQGNEQYF.